This T cell receptor beta chain was captured in a study of blood T cells in healthy people across ages. Whole-study results and caveats: Underestimates were what the diversity estimates from one million T cells were considered to be. While age rose, TCR beta diversity per million T cells dropped in a roughly linear way.

The authors ran a second PCR of roughly 6 to 12 cycles using a sample-barcoded 5' primer and a J-beta primer mix. Each cDNA was tagged by a template-switch adaptor containing 12 random nucleotides. TCRdb re-derived calls from the 5' RACE reads in MiXCR, one entry per CDR3 protein. The profile shows hundreds of thousands of distinct CDR3 sequences, about 56% of them singletons. This clonotype was seen a handful of times. Its specificity is not known. Trimming removed 7 bases at V and 8 bases at J, with 6 bases between. Germline V lookup: CDR1 SGDLS, CDR2 YYNGEE. There are 9 residues in the CDR3. This TCR came from a man in his forties or fifties in good health. Specimen: blood. This chain links TRBV9 with TRBJ1-2; D gene unclear. The chain's CDR3 is CASGKGYTF. The CDR3 DNA reads TGTGCCAGCGGGAAAGGCTACACCTTC.